The rows below give T cell receptor beta chains drawn from one sample of a study of early T cells in non-severe SARS-CoV-2 infection. TCRdb itself ran the 5' RACE reads through MiXCR, one entry per CDR3 protein. Of 35,000 to 40,000 distinct CDR3 sequences in the sample, around 6.1% were seen once. Sequences were obtained from whole blood. Every receptor here comes from an adult who was a healthcare worker with PCR-confirmed SARS-CoV-2 infection or an uninfected control (not recorded which). CDR3s include the opening cysteine and the closing phenylalanine or tryptophan. A D gene is named only where the DNA matches it firmly. The size of a clone is reported for some rows only, either as once, few or many, or as a class for expanded clones.

V,D,size,J,DNA,CDR3
TRBV7-7,.,many,TRBJ2-5,TGTGCTAGCAGCTCCGAAGGCGCCCGGGGGACCCAGTACTTC,CASSSEGARGTQYF
TRBV7-3,.,.,TRBJ1-1,TGTGCCAGCAGCTTATGGCAGAACACTGAAGCTTTCTTT,CASSLWQNTEAFF
TRBV11-2,.,many,TRBJ2-5,TGTGCCAGCAGCCCCCGTCGGACAATACAAGAGACCCAGTACTTC,CASSPRRTIQETQYF
TRBV6-1,TRBD2,many,TRBJ2-1,TGTGCCAGCAGTGAGCCTCTAGCGGGAGGGATGGATGAGCAGTTCTTC,CASSEPLAGGMDEQFF
TRBV6-1,TRBD1,many,TRBJ1-4,TGTGCCAGCAGTGGTCCTGGGACAGGGAGGGACGAAAAACTGTTTTTT,CASSGPGTGRDEKLFF
TRBV19,.,many,TRBJ2-1,TGTGCCAGTAGTGCCACTTTTGGCGGACCATACAATGAGCAGTTCTTC,CASSATFGGPYNEQFF
TRBV20-1,.,medium-sized,TRBJ2-3,TGCAGTGCTAGACCTCCTAGCACAGATACGCAGTATTTT,CSARPPSTDTQYF
TRBV6-2/TRBV6-3,TRBD1,many,TRBJ1-2,TGTGCCAGCAGTTACTCCGGGACAGCGTTGGGCTACACCTTC,CASSYSGTALGYTF
TRBV5-1,.,few,TRBJ2-7,TGCGCCAGCAGCTTGGCCCTCGGGTTCTACGAGCAGTACTTC,CASSLALGFYEQYF
TRBV3-1,.,many,TRBJ2-7,TGTGCCAGCAGCCGGCTGGGGGTCTACGAGCAGTACTTC,CASSRLGVYEQYF
TRBV25-1,.,many,TRBJ1-4,TGTGCCAGCAGTGAATTTAGGGGGGCCGAAAAACTGTTTTTT,CASSEFRGAEKLFF
TRBV5-1,.,few,TRBJ2-7,TGCGCCAGCAGTATGGACAGCTACGAGCAGTACTTC,CASSMDSYEQYF
TRBV7-3,.,few,TRBJ1-1,TGTGCCAGCAGCTTATCCGTGAACACTGAAGCTTTCTTT,CASSLSVNTEAFF
TRBV27,.,many,TRBJ2-2,TGTGCCAGCGGACGGTTCCTTACCGGGGAGCTGTTTTTT,CASGRFLTGELFF
TRBV10-3,TRBD2,many,TRBJ2-5,TGTGCCACCCGGGGGGACCAAGAGACCCAGTACTTC,CATRGDQETQYF
TRBV25-1,.,.,TRBJ2-1,TGTGCCAGCAGTGAATTCAGGTTTTCCTACAATGAGCAGTTCTTC,CASSEFRFSYNEQFF
TRBV7-6,.,.,TRBJ1-1,TGTGCCAGCAGCTTAGCAGGGGGGAACACTGAAGCTTTCTTT,CASSLAGGNTEAFF
TRBV4-3,.,few,TRBJ2-3,TGCGCCAGCAGCCCGAGTTGGGCCACAGATACGCAGTATTTT,CASSPSWATDTQYF
TRBV10-3,.,many,TRBJ2-5,TGTGCCATCAAGGGGGAGGGAGGCCAAGAGACCCAGTACTTC,CAIKGEGGQETQYF
TRBV20-1,TRBD2,many,TRBJ2-7,TGCAGTGCTAGGGGGTGGGAGGGAGACTTCCACGAGCAGTACTTC,CSARGWEGDFHEQYF